The T cell receptor beta chain under discussion was sequenced for a study of blood T cell repertoires in COVID-19. Measured with immunoSEQ multiplex PCR; TCRdb has only the in-frame clones, and not every one. In the table there are tens of thousands of clones, about 85% of which are singletons. Germline-derived CDR1 and CDR2 are KGHDR and SFDVKD. Between the trimmed V and J ends, which lost 1 base and 1 base, there was a span of 11 bases. CDR3 length equals 16 residues. V is TRBV24-1 and J is TRBJ2-3; TRBD2 is a possible D gene (6 bases). Sequencing was done on a sample of peripheral blood. This sequence originates from a man older than 75 with acute or convalescent COVID-19. CDR3 sequence (DNA): TGTGCCACCAGTGATTTCCCGCGGGGAGGCACAGATACGCAGTATTTT. This encodes CATSDFPRGGTDTQYF.